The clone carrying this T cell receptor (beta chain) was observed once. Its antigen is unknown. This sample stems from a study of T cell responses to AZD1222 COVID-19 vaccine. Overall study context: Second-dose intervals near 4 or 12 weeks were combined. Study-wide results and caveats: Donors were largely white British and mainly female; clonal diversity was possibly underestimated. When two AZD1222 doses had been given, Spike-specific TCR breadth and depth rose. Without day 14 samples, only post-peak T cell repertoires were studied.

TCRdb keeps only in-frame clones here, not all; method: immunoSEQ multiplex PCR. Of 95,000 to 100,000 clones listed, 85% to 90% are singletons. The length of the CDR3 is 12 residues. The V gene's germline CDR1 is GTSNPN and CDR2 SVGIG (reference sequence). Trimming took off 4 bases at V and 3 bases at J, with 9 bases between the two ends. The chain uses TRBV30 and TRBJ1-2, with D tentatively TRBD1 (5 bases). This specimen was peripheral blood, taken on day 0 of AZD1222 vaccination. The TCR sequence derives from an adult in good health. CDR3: CAWKGRDYGYTF. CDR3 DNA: TGTGCCTGGAAGGGCAGGGACTATGGCTACACCTTC.